Listed here is a single T cell receptor (beta chain). The antigen remains unidentified. This entry belongs to a study of shared clonotypes between healthy human individuals. Across the study: The cohort comprised two women and a few men. Their ages spanned 18 to 49 years.

The assay used deep level. The data were produced by immunoSEQ multiplex PCR, yet TCRdb's version contains in-frame clones alone and is incomplete. The sample shows over 400,000 clones, about 78% of them seen only once. The study's findings and limits: Sampling included only blood; tissue repertoires likely differ.

The CDR3 is made up of 16 amino acids. J was trimmed by 3 bases and V by 6 bases; bases with no gene match: 13. CDR1 is MDHEN and CDR2 is SYDVKM in the germline V gene. Healthy HIV-negative adults without recent acute infections or vaccinations served as donors. The chain carries TRBV28 and TRBJ1-2; 7 bases fit TRBD1. The source of this sequence is a woman aged 40-49 years in good health. Some clones in this sample may be carry-over from other donors' samples. The sample was PBMCs. CDR3 protein: CASSGGQSLYYYGYTF. The CDR3 DNA reads as TGTGCCAGCAGCGGGGGACAGAGCCTCTATTACTATGGCTACACCTTC.